The source of this TCR beta chain is a study of yellow fever vaccine responses in identical twins. In TCRdb, the RT-PCR reads were re-called with MiXCR into one record per CDR3 protein. The sample contains 15,000 to 20,000 distinct CDR3 sequences, about four fifths of which appear only once. The study's findings and limits: Twins reportedly showed a vaccine T cell response that seemed partly convergent and partly personalized.

A remark on this clonotype: No antigen is known for it.

CDR3 length: 13 amino acids. Germline CDR1 MNHEY, CDR2 SVGAGI. Trimming cost V 2 bases and J 1 base, with 5 bases left between them. This clonotype was sampled from a woman aged 18 to 35 who received the yellow fever vaccine. The sample consisted of T cells from blood (PBMCs), unsorted or a sorted subset (not recorded which), taken before or after yellow fever vaccination (not recorded which). The V gene is TRBV6-5, the J gene TRBJ1-1; no firm D call. CDR3 nucleotides: TGTGCCAGCAGTTACACCCCGAACACTGAAGCTTTCTTT. Its protein is CASSYTPNTEAFF.